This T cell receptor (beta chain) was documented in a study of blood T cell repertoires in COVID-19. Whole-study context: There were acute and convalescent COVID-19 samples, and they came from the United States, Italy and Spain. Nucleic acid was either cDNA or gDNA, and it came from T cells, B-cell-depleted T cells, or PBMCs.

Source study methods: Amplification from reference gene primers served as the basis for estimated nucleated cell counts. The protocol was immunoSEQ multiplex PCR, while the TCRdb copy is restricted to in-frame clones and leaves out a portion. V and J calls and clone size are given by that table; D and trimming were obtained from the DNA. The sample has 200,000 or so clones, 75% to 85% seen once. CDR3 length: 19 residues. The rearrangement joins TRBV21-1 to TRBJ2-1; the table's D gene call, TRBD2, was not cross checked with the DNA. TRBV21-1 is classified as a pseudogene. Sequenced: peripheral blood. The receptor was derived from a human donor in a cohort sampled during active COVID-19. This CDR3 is CASSKDGTSVVQSYNEQFF. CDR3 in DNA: TGTGCCAGCAGCAAAGATGGGACTAGCGTCGTGCAGTCCTACAATGAGCAGTTCTTC.